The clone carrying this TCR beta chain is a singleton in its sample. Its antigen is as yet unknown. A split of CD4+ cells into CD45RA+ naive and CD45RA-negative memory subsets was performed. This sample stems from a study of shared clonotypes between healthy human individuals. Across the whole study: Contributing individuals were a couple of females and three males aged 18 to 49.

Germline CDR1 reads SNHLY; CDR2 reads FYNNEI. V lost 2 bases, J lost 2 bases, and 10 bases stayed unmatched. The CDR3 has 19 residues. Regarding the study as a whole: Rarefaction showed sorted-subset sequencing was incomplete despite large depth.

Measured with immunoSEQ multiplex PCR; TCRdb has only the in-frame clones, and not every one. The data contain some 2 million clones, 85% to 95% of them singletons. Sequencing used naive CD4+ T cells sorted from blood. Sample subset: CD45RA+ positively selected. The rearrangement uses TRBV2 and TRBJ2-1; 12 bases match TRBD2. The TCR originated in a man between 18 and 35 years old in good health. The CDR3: CASSELVLAGGGTYNEQFF. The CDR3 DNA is TGTGCCAGCAGTGAACTTGTGCTAGCGGGAGGGGGAACCTACAATGAGCAGTTCTTC.